This note documents a single TCR beta chain sequence. These data come from a study of CD8 T cells in Susac syndrome. As for the study in general: At the time their blood was drawn, patients with Susac syndrome were either therapy-naive, on corticosteroids (with some of them also receiving intravenous immunoglobulin), or on intravenous immunoglobulin alone.

The CDR3 has 13 residues. Trimming took off 3 bases at V and 6 bases at J, with 12 bases between the two ends. Germline assignment: CDR1 DFQATT and CDR2 SNEGSKA (reference sequence). The RNA input was 0.5 to 1 ug, and it was reverse transcribed with random hexamers. TCRdb re-analysed the immunoSEQ multiplex PCR reads in MiXCR, keeping a single row per CDR3 protein. The sample records about 94,000 distinct CDR3 sequences, around 94% being singletons. Material for sequencing was CD4+ T cells from PBMCs. The J gene is TRBJ2-4, the V gene TRBV20-1; the D gene is possibly TRBD1 (6 bases). This TCR derives from a human donor with Susac syndrome. This chain's CDR3 is CSASGQDRNIQYF. The CDR3, as DNA: TGCAGTGCTAGCGGCCAGGACAGAAACATTCAGTACTTC.